These T cell receptor beta chains were read from a single sample in a study of T cell changes during pregnancy in multiple sclerosis. The method was immunoSEQ multiplex PCR; TCRdb's version includes in-frame clones alone and lacks a portion of them. Here the sample spans approximately 34,000 clones, about 93% being singletons. The specimen was CD4+ T cells from peripheral blood mononuclear cells, collected in the second trimester of pregnancy. These receptors all stem from a female donor with multiple sclerosis, enrolled in a pregnancy study. The CDR3 runs from the conserved cysteine through the conserved F or W. A D gene is named only where the DNA matches it firmly. Size is omitted from some rows. Given values are once, few, many or a class for expanded clones.

V | size | D | CDR3
TRBV5-1 | - | TRBD2 | CASSLLASGRSDTQYF
TRBV4-2 | - | - | CASSQDSQAEGPQHF
TRBV2 | - | TRBD2 | CASSSGGLAGGADTQYF
TRBV7-9 | - | - | CASSRPGAYEQYF
TRBV28 | once | TRBD1 | CASSFGQGKGYGYTF
TRBV5-1 | - | TRBD2 | CASSLAGLAGGVYEQYF
TRBV7-8 | - | TRBD2 | CASSPRTSGTTDTQYF
TRBV7-2 | - | - | CASSLAVADEQYF
TRBV19 | - | - | CASSIEQGNTEAFF
TRBV5-1 | - | TRBD2 | CASSLNGGRGTGELFF
TRBV13 | once | TRBD1 | CASSRRQGALSGTEAFF
TRBV9 | - | TRBD1 | CASSVSTGATQYF
TRBV7-8 | - | - | CASRQGRNPYSGNTIYF
TRBV12-5 | - | - | CASGLHHLRGRREYEQFF
TRBV18 | - | TRBD2 | CASTTASGRAHSEQFF
TRBV25-1 | - | TRBD2 | CASSVGGSTTGELFF
TRBV5-8 | - | - | CASRPLKTVYEQYF
TRBV5-8 | - | - | CASSFGTNQPQHF
TRBV5-6 | - | TRBD1 | CASSSMDREYEQYF
TRBV19 | - | - | CASSTTGSNTGELFF
TRBV15 | - | TRBD2 | CATSSLAGGVNEQFF
TRBV6-5 | - | - | CASSRGSYNEQFF
TRBV2 | once | - | CASDQSNYGYTF
TRBV25-1 | - | - | CASSESFYGYTF
TRBV7-2 | - | - | CASSPGGLSTDTQYF
TRBV29-1 | once | - | CSVQGTKSSDTQYF
TRBV10-2 | - | TRBD1 | CASSKRNGGTGSSGANVLTF
TRBV7-2 | - | - | CASSLGARGQRSPQHF
TRBV5-1 | - | - | CASSAGSWDTQYF
TRBV7-8 | - | - | CASSGRLNEKLFF
TRBV25-1 | - | TRBD1 | CASEEERTGLRKTQYF
TRBV21-1 | - | - | CASSKERSRDSTDNEQFF
TRBV28 | once | TRBD1 | CASRSTGGHYGYTF
TRBV7-9 | - | TRBD2 | CASSPLAGASNEQFF
TRBV27 | once | - | CASSLVSTTEAFF
TRBV9 | - | TRBD1 | CASSAYVGQGGTGANVLTF
TRBV11-2 | once | TRBD1 | CASSYGRGHETQYF
TRBV10-2 | - | TRBD1 | CASSEGGTGSTEAFF
TRBV7-6 | - | - | CASSFEGSGVYEQYF
TRBV4-1 | - | - | CASSPIVRSSYNEQFF
TRBV30 | - | TRBD1 | CAWIKDRVPYGYTF
TRBV28 | - | - | CASSLGSGTTNEKLFF
TRBV14 | - | - | CASSQDKGGREPNF
TRBV4-1 | - | TRBD2 | CASSSLESGSGDTQYF
TRBV4-1 | - | - | CASSPPRSPLHF
TRBV5-4 | - | TRBD1 | CASSSGQGWTEAFF
TRBV7-8 | - | - | CASSYSGSGANVLTF
TRBV13 | - | TRBD2 | CASSHPGLGSTDTQYF
TRBV28 | few | - | CASSLQAGLTEAFF
TRBV28 | - | TRBD2 | CASSSGTSGSSGTYEQYF
TRBV14 | - | TRBD1 | CASDRVGTEAFF
TRBV25-1 | - | - | CASSGDTSYEQYF
TRBV6-4 | - | - | CASSPTGGAEAFF
TRBV5-1 | - | - | CASSLGAGDLGGYTF
TRBV29-1 | - | - | CSVGESGTEAFF
TRBV5-1 | once | - | CASSLASRAYEQYF
TRBV7-8 | - | - | CASSLGLNSYEQYF
TRBV5-1 | once | TRBD1 | CASSITGGTGELFF
TRBV6-5 | - | - | CASSSPAGGQPQHF